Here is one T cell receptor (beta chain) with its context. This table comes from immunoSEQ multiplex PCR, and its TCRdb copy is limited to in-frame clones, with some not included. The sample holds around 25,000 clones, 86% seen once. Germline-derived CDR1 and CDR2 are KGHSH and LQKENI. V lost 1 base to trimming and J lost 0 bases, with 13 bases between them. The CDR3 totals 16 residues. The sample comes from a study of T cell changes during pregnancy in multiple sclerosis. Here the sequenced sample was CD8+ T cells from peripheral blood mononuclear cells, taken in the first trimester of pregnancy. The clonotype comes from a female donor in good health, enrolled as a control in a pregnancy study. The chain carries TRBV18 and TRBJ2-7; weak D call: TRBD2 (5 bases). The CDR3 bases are TGTGCCAGCTCACCACGGAAGAGACTAAGCTCCTACGAGCAGTACTTC. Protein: CASSPRKRLSSYEQYF.